This is a list of T cell receptor beta chains from one sample in a study of blood T cells in healthy people across ages. TCRdb reprocessed the 5' RACE reads with MiXCR, giving one entry per CDR3 protein. The sample yields some 1,500,000 distinct CDR3 sequences, around 40% seen once. The sequenced sample was blood. All receptors come from a woman in her late teens or twenties in good health. Both conserved end residues are part of each CDR3. Each record gives: D gene, V gene, clone size, J gene, CDR3 DNA, CDR3 protein. The D gene is left open where the match is weak. The listing skips clone size in some rows; elsewhere it reads once, few, many or a size class.

D: TRBD1; V: TRBV27; size: few; J: TRBJ1-1; DNA: TGTGCCAGCAGTGGGACAGGGCTGAAGAGCACTGAAGCTTTCTTT; CDR3: CASSGTGLKSTEAFF
D: TRBD1; V: TRBV6-8; size: -; J: TRBJ1-1; DNA: TGTGCCAGCAGAAAACCGGGACAGGGCCCCAGAAAAGCTTTCTTT; CDR3: CASRKPGQGPRKAFF
D: -; V: TRBV7-9; size: few; J: TRBJ2-5; DNA: TGTGCCAGCAGCTCACCGCACACGGGTTTTTATGGGTCGGAGACCCAGTACTTC; CDR3: CASSSPHTGFYGSETQYF
D: TRBD1; V: TRBV9; size: -; J: TRBJ1-5; DNA: TGTGCCAGCAGCTCAGACAGGGGGGCACAGCCCCAGCATTTT; CDR3: CASSSDRGAQPQHF
D: TRBD2; V: TRBV19; size: -; J: TRBJ2-1; DNA: TGTGCCAGTAGCCTCTGGACAGATAAAGCGGGAGGGCCCTACAATGAGCAGTTCTTC; CDR3: CASSLWTDKAGGPYNEQFF
D: TRBD1; V: TRBV3-1; size: once; J: TRBJ1-2; DNA: TGTGCCAGCAGCCGGGAGGGGGCCCGGAGTGGCTACACCTTC; CDR3: CASSREGARSGYTF
D: TRBD1; V: TRBV11-2; size: few; J: TRBJ2-7; DNA: TGTGCCAGCAGCAGGACAGGACCCGCAGGCTACGAGCAGTACTTC; CDR3: CASSRTGPAGYEQYF
D: -; V: TRBV20-1; size: -; J: TRBJ2-5; DNA: TGCAGTGCCCGACCCGGTAGACTCGAGACCCAGTACTTC; CDR3: CSARPGRLETQYF
D: TRBD1; V: TRBV4-1; size: -; J: TRBJ1-4; DNA: TGCGCCAGCAGCCAAGACGCGACAGGGGGCAGAGAAAAACTGTTTTTT; CDR3: CASSQDATGGREKLFF
D: TRBD1; V: TRBV12-3/TRBV12-4; size: -; J: TRBJ2-7; DNA: TGTGCCAGCAGATGGGACAGATACAATGAGCAGTACTTC; CDR3: CASRWDRYNEQYF
D: -; V: TRBV18; size: few; J: TRBJ2-5; DNA: TGTGCCAGCTCAACCCTTCAAGAGACCCAGTACTTC; CDR3: CASSTLQETQYF
D: -; V: TRBV10-3; size: -; J: TRBJ2-2; DNA: TGTGCCATCAGTGATTTTGGACAGAACACCGGGGAGCTGTTTTTT; CDR3: CAISDFGQNTGELFF
D: TRBD2; V: TRBV11-2; size: -; J: TRBJ2-4; DNA: TGTGCCAGCAGCTTAACCTCTGGGACTAGCGGGAGGTCCCAGGCCAAAAACATTCAGTACTTC; CDR3: CASSLTSGTSGRSQAKNIQYF
D: -; V: TRBV5-1; size: -; J: TRBJ1-1; DNA: TGCGCCAGCACCTCCGGTCCAGAGAACACTGAAGCTTTCTTT; CDR3: CASTSGPENTEAFF
D: -; V: TRBV9; size: -; J: TRBJ2-3; DNA: TGTGCCAGCATCCCCAGCCCCAGCGGTAGCACAGATACGCAGTATTTT; CDR3: CASIPSPSGSTDTQYF
D: TRBD2; V: TRBV28; size: -; J: TRBJ2-1; DNA: TGTGCCAGCAGTTCGGCGGGAGGGCCGTCCTACAATGAGCAGTTCTTC; CDR3: CASSSAGGPSYNEQFF
D: TRBD1; V: TRBV20-1; size: -; J: TRBJ1-2; DNA: TGCAGTGCTAGGTGGGGACAGGTGAACTATGGCTACACCTTC; CDR3: CSARWGQVNYGYTF
D: TRBD1; V: TRBV11-2; size: few; J: TRBJ1-2; DNA: TGTGCCAGCAGCTCCGGGACAGGGGGCCTCACCTTC; CDR3: CASSSGTGGLTF
D: TRBD2; V: TRBV11-2; size: -; J: TRBJ2-1; DNA: TGTGCCAGCAGCTTTTACGGGACTAGCGGGAGGGAGCAGTTCTTC; CDR3: CASSFYGTSGREQFF
D: -; V: TRBV5-6; size: -; J: TRBJ1-5; DNA: TGTGCCAGCAGCGCCCGTTGGGGGAATCAGCCCCAGCATTTT; CDR3: CASSARWGNQPQHF
D: -; V: TRBV7-2; size: few; J: TRBJ1-2; DNA: TGTGCCAGCAGCTTAACGAGTCGGAACTATGGCTACACCTTC; CDR3: CASSLTSRNYGYTF
D: -; V: TRBV20-1; size: -; J: TRBJ2-7; DNA: TGCAGTGCCCAAGATAGCCTAAGTTATTCCTACGAGCAGTACTTC; CDR3: CSAQDSLSYSYEQYF
D: TRBD2; V: TRBV20-1; size: -; J: TRBJ2-5; DNA: TGCAGTGCATCACTAGCGGGGATGTACCAAGAGACCCAGTACTTC; CDR3: CSASLAGMYQETQYF
D: -; V: TRBV28; size: -; J: TRBJ1-2; DNA: TGTGCCAGCAGTCCCCGGTATTTCGGCTACACCTTC; CDR3: CASSPRYFGYTF
D: -; V: TRBV4-3; size: few; J: TRBJ2-7; DNA: TGCGCCAGCAGCCAAGAAGTAGGTCCCGGGCGTCCCTACAATGAGCAGTACTTC; CDR3: CASSQEVGPGRPYNEQYF
D: -; V: TRBV5-1; size: -; J: TRBJ2-2; DNA: TGCGCCAGCAGTGACAGACAGAACACCGGGGAGCTGTTTTTT; CDR3: CASSDRQNTGELFF
D: -; V: TRBV29-1; size: few; J: TRBJ1-1; DNA: TGCAGCGTTGTGCACTCCCAGAACACTGAAGCTTTCTTT; CDR3: CSVVHSQNTEAFF
D: -; V: TRBV7-2; size: once; J: TRBJ2-4; DNA: TGTGCCAGCAGCTTCCCCCTAGGGTCCAAAAACATTCAGTACTTC; CDR3: CASSFPLGSKNIQYF
D: -; V: TRBV28; size: few; J: TRBJ2-7; DNA: TGTGCCAGCAGTATAGGGGGTGGTCCCTACGAGCAGTACTTC; CDR3: CASSIGGGPYEQYF
D: -; V: TRBV30; size: -; J: TRBJ1-1; DNA: TGTGCCTGGGCAGGGGTTACTGAAGCTTTCTTT; CDR3: CAWAGVTEAFF
D: TRBD1; V: TRBV27; size: -; J: TRBJ1-1; DNA: TGTGCCAGCAGTTATCAGACAGGGTTGAGGAACACTGAAGCTTTCTTT; CDR3: CASSYQTGLRNTEAFF
D: TRBD2; V: TRBV7-2; size: -; J: TRBJ2-1; DNA: TGTGCCAGCAGCTCTATACCGGGACTAGCGGACAATGGGCAGTTCTTC; CDR3: CASSSIPGLADNGQFF
D: -; V: TRBV6-5; size: -; J: TRBJ1-2; DNA: TGTGCCAGCAGTTATTCGGGGCGGCGGGGCTATGGCTACACCTTC; CDR3: CASSYSGRRGYGYTF
D: -; V: TRBV10-3; size: -; J: TRBJ2-3; DNA: TGTGCCATCAGTGAGTCGTGGGGAAGGCGAGCAGATACGCAGTATTTT; CDR3: CAISESWGRRADTQYF
D: TRBD2; V: TRBV3-1; size: -; J: TRBJ2-5; DNA: TGTGCCAGCAGCCAGACTAACGGACTAGCAGTGGAGACCCAGTACTTC; CDR3: CASSQTNGLAVETQYF
D: -; V: TRBV20-1; size: few; J: TRBJ2-7; DNA: TGCAGTGCTGAGGGACTGATCTCCTACGAGCAGTACTTC; CDR3: CSAEGLISYEQYF